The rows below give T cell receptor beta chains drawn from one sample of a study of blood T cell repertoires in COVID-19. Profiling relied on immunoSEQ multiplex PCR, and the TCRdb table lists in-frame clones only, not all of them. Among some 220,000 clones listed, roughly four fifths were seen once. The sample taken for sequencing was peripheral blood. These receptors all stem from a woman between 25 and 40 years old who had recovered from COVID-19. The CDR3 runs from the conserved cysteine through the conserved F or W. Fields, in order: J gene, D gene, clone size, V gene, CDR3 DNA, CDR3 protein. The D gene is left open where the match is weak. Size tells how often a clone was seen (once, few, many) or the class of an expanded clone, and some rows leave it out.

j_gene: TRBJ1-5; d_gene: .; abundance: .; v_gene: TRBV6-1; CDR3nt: TGTGCCAGCAGTGAGGAAGTCCACCTAGTTCCCCAGCATTTT; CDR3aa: CASSEEVHLVPQHF
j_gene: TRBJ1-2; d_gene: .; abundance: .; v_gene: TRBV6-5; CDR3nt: TGTGCCAGCAGTTACGGAGGGACCAGAACCCACTATGGCTACACCTTC; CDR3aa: CASSYGGTRTHYGYTF
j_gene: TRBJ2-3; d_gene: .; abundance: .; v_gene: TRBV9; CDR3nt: TGTGCCAGCAGCGTAGCGCGCGGAAGCACAGATACGCAGTATTTT; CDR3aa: CASSVARGSTDTQYF
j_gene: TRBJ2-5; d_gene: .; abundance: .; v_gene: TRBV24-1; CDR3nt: TGTGCCACCAGTGATCGCTCAGTTCAAGAGACCCAGTACTTC; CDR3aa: CATSDRSVQETQYF
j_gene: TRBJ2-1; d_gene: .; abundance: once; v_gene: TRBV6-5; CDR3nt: TGTGCCAGCAGAAAACGGGGGACCATCAATAATGAGCAGTTCTTC; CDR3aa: CASRKRGTINNEQFF
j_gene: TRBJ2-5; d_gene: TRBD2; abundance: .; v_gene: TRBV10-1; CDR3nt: TGCGCCAGCAGTGCCGGCGGGGGGGAGACCCAGTACTTC; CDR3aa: CASSAGGGETQYF
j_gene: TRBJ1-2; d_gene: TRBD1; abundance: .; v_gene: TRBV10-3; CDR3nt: TGTGCCATCAGTGATAGGACAGGGGGGAAGGATGGCTACACCTTC; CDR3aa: CAISDRTGGKDGYTF
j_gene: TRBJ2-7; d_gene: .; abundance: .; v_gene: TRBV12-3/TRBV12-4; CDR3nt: TGTGCCAGCAGGGACAGCCCCTACGAGCAGTACTTC; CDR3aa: CASRDSPYEQYF
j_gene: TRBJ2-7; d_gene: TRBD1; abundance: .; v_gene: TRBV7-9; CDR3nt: TGTGCCAGCAGCTTAACCCTCGGGACAGGGGGCCACGAGCAGTACTTC; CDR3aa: CASSLTLGTGGHEQYF
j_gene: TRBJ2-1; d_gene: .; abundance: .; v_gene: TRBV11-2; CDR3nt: TGTGCCAGCACGAGGGGGAGTCACAGCTCCTACAATGAGCAGTTCTTC; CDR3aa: CASTRGSHSSYNEQFF
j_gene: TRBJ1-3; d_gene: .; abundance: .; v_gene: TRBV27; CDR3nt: TGTGCCAGCAGGAGTATAGTGGGAAACACCATATATTTT; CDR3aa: CASRSIVGNTIYF
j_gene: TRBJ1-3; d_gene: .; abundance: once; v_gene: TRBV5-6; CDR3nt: TGTGCCAGCAGCACCGCATCGGGTTCTGGAAACACCATATATTTT; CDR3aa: CASSTASGSGNTIYF
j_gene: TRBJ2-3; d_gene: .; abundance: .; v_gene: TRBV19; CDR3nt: TGTGCCAGTAGTATACGCAGGCGGGTGAATGGAGATACGCAGTATTTT; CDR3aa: CASSIRRRVNGDTQYF
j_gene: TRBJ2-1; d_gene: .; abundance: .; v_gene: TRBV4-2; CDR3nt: TGTGCCAGCAGCCCCCGACTAGAATTCTACAATGAGCAGTTCTTC; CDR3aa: CASSPRLEFYNEQFF
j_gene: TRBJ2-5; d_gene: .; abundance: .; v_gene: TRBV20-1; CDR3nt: TGCAGTGTTCCGTACCAAGAGACCCAGTACTTC; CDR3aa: CSVPYQETQYF
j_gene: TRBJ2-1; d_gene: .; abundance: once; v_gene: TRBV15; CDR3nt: TGTGCCACCAGCAGTGGGGGGGCCTCCTACAATGAGCAGTTCTTC; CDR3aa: CATSSGGASYNEQFF
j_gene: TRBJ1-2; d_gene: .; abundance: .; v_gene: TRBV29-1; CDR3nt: TGCAGCGTCCGACCCCCGGACAGCGGTGGCTACACCTTC; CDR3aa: CSVRPPDSGGYTF
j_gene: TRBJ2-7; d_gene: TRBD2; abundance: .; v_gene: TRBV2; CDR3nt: TGTGCCAGCAGGGAAAGACTAGCGGGAGCTAACGAGCAGTACTTC; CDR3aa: CASRERLAGANEQYF
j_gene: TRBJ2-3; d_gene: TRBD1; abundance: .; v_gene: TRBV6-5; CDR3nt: TGTGCCAGCAGCGCGGGACAGGGGGCCACGGATACGCAGTATTTT; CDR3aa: CASSAGQGATDTQYF
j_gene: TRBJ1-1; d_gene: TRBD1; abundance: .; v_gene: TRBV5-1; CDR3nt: TGCGCCAGCAGCTTTTCGACAGGGCTGGGGACTGAAGCTTTCTTT; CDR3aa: CASSFSTGLGTEAFF
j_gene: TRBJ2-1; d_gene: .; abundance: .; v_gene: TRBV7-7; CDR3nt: TGTGCCAGCAGCTTAAGTGTGGCCCCCGCCGATGAGCAGTTCTTC; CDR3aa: CASSLSVAPADEQFF
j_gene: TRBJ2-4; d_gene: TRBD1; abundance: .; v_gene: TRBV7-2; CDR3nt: TGTGCCAGCAGGTTAACAGGGGGTGGGGACATTCAGTACTTC; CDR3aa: CASRLTGGGDIQYF
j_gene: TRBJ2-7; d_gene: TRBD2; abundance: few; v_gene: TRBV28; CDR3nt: TGTGCCAGCAGTTTAGGGGCGGGAGGTATTAACGACGAGCAGTACTTC; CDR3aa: CASSLGAGGINDEQYF
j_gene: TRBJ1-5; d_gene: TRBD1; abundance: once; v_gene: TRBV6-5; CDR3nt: TGTGCCAGCAGTCGGGACAGGGGTAATCAGCCCCAGCATTTT; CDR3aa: CASSRDRGNQPQHF
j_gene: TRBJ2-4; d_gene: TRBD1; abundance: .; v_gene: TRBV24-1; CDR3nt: TGTGCCACCAGTGCCACAGGGGACATTCAGTACTTC; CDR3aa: CATSATGDIQYF
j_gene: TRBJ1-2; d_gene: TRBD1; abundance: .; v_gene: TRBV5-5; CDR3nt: TGTGCCAGCAGCTTCAGGGGGCTTTATGGCTACACCTTC; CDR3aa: CASSFRGLYGYTF
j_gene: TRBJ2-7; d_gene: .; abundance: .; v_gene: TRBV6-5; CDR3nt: TGTGCCAGTGGAGAGGATACGGTATTCTACGAGCAGTACTTC; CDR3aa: CASGEDTVFYEQYF
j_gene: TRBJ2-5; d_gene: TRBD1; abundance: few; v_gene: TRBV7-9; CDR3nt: TGTGCCAGCAGCCCGACAGGGGAGACCCAGTACTTC; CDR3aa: CASSPTGETQYF
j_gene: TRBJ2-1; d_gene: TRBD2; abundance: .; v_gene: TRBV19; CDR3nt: TGTGCCAGTAGCTCCAGACTAGCGGGAGAAACCAATGAGCAGTTCTTC; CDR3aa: CASSSRLAGETNEQFF
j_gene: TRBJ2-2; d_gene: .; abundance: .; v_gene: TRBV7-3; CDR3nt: TGTGCCAGCAGCTTTAGCGGAACGAACACCGGGGAGCTGTTTTTT; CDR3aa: CASSFSGTNTGELFF
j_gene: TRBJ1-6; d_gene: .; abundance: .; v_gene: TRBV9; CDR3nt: TGTGCCAGCAGCGTGAGCGGGGGCAAGAATTCACCCCTCCACTTT; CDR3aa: CASSVSGGKNSPLHF
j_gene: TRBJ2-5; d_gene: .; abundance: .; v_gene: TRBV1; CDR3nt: TGCACCAGCAGCCGGTCCAACGCAGGACTGGCACAAGAGACCCAGTACTTC; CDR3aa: CTSSRSNAGLAQETQYF
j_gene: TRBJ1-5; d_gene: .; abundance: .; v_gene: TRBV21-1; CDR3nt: TGTGCCAGCAGCAAAGGGTACAGTAATCAGCCCCAGCATTTT; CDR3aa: CASSKGYSNQPQHF
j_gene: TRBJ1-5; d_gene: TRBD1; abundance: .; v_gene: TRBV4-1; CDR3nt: TGCGCCAGCAGCCAATATCCCCGAACAGGGGATGTGAGCAATCAGCCCCAGCATTTT; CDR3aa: CASSQYPRTGDVSNQPQHF
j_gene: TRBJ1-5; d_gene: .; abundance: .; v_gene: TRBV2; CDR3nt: TGTGCCAGCAACAAGGGAGCCCAAGGCAATCAGCCCCAGCATTTT; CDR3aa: CASNKGAQGNQPQHF
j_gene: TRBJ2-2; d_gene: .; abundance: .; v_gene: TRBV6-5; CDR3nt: TGTGCCAGCAGTTTTACGGACAGTGTTGTCCCCGGGGAGCTGTTTTTT; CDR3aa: CASSFTDSVVPGELFF
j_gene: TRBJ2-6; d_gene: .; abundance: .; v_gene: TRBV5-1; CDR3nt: TGCGCCAGCAGGGACAAAGCCTCTGGGGCCAACGTCCTGACTTTC; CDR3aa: CASRDKASGANVLTF
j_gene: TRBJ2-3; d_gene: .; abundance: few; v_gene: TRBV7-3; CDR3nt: TGTGCCAGCAGCCCAAAGACAGCTAGCACAGATACGCAGTATTTT; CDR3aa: CASSPKTASTDTQYF
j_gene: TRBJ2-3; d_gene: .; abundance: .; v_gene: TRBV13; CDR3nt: TGTGCCAGCAGCCCTTACGACGGAGGTACGCAGTATTTT; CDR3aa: CASSPYDGGTQYF
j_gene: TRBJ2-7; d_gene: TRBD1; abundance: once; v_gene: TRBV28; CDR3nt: TGTGCCAGCAGTCCTTGGACAGGGAAAGGGTCCGAGCAGTACTTC; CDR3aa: CASSPWTGKGSEQYF
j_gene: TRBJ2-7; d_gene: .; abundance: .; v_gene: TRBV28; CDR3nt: TGTGCCAGCAGTGTCAACAGGAACGAGCAGTACTTC; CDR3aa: CASSVNRNEQYF
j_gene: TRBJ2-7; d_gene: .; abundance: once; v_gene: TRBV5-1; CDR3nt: TGCGCCAGCAGCTTGTTTAGCAGGGGATCCCACGAGCAGTACTTC; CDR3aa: CASSLFSRGSHEQYF
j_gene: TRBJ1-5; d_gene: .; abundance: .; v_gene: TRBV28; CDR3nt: TGTGCCAGCAGCCAACGGGGGAGGGGTAGTAGGCAGCCCCAGCATTTT; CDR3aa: CASSQRGRGSRQPQHF
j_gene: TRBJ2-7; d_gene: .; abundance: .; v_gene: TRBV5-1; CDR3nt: TGCGCCAGCAGACTAGGCCCCTACGAGCAGTACTTC; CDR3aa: CASRLGPYEQYF
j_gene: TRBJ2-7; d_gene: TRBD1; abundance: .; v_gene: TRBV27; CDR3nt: TGTGCCAGCAGTTTTACGACAGGGCTCCTTTACGAGCAGTACTTC; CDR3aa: CASSFTTGLLYEQYF
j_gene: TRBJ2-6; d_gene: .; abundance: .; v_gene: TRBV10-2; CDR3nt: TGCGCCAGCAGTGAGTTAGGACAGCTCTCTGGGGCCAACGTCCTGACTTTC; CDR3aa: CASSELGQLSGANVLTF
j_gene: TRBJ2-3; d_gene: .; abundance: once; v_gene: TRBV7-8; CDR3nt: TGTGCCAGCAGCTTAGAGCCGCGGGACACAGATACGCAGTATTTT; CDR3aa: CASSLEPRDTDTQYF
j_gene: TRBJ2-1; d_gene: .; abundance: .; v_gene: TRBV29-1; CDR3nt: TGCAGCGTTGTTAGTGGGCCCTACAATGAGCAGTTCTTC; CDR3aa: CSVVSGPYNEQFF
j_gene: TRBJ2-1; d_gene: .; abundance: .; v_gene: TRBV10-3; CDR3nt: TGTGCCATCAGTGAGTCAATGAGCTCCTACAATGAGCAGTTCTTC; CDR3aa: CAISESMSSYNEQFF
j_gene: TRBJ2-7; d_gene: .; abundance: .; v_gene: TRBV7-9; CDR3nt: TGTGCCAGCAGCAGGGACACAGCCTACGAGCAGTACTTC; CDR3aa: CASSRDTAYEQYF
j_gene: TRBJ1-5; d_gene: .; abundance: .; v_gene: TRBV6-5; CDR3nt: TGTGCCAGTATGGTACAGGGAAATCAGCCCCAGCATTTT; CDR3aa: CASMVQGNQPQHF
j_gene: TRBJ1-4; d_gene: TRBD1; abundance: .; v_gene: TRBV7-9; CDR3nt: TGTGCCAGCAGCCTTGGGACAGGCGAAAATGAAAAACTGTTTTTT; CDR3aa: CASSLGTGENEKLFF
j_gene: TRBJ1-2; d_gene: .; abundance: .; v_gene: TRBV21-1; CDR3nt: TGTGCCAGCAGCAAAGGGCCGGCATTCATGGCGGGAGGCTACACCTTC; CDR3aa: CASSKGPAFMAGGYTF
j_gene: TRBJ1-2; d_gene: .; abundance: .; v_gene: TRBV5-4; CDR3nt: TGTGCCAGCAGCCTAACGATGAATGGCTACACCTTC; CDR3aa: CASSLTMNGYTF
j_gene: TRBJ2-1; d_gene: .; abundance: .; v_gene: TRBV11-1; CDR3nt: TGTGCCAGCAGCTTAGGGCCCAATGAGCAGTTCTTC; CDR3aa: CASSLGPNEQFF
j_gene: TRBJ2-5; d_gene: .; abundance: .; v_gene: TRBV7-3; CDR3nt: TGTGCCAGCAGCTTAAGCCTGAGGCGGGCGGAAGAGACCCAGTACTTC; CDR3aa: CASSLSLRRAEETQYF
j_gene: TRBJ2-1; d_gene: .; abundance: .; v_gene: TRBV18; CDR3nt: TGTGCCAGCTCAGCACCCGAGGGTGAGCAGTTCTTC; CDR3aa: CASSAPEGEQFF
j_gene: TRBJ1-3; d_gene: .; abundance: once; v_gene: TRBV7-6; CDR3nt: TGTGCCAGCAGCTTATACCCGGGATCTACCTCTGGAAACACCATATATTTT; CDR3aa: CASSLYPGSTSGNTIYF
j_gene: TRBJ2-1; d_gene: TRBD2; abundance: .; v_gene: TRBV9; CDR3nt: TGTGCCAGCAGCGTAGTGTATAGGGGATCGGGTAGCGGGAGAGGTCACGATGAGCAGTTCTTC; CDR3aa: CASSVVYRGSGSGRGHDEQFF
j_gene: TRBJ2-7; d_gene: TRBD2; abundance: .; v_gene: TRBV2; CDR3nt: TGTGCCACCCAAAGGGGGTTAGCGGGACGGTACGAGCAGTACTTC; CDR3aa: CATQRGLAGRYEQYF